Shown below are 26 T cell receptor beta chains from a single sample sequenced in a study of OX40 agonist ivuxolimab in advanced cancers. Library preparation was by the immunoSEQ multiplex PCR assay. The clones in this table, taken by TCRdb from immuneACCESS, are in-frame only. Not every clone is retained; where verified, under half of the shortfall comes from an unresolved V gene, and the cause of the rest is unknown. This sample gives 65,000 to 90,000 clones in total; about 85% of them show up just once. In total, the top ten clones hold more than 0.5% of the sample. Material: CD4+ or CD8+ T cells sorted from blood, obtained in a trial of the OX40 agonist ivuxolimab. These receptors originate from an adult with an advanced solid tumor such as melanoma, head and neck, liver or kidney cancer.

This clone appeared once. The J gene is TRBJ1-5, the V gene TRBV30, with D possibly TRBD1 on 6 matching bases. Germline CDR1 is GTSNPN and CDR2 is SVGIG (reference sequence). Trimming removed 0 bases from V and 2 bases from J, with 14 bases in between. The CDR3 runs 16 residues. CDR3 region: CAWSVRGGSRNQPQHF. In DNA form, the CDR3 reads TGTGCCTGGAGTGTAAGGGGGGGCTCTCGCAATCAGCCCCAGCATTTT.

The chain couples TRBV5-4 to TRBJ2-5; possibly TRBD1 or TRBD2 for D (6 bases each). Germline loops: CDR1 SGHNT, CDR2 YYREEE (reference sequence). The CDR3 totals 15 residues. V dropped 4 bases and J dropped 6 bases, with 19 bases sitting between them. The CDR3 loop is CASSLGGGREKTQYF. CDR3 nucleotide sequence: TGTGCCAGCAGCCTCGGGGGCGGCAGGGAGAAGACCCAGTACTTC.

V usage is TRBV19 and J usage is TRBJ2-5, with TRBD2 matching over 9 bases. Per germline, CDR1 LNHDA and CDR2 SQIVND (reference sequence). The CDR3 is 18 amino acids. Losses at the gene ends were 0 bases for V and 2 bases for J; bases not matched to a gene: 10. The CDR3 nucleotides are TGTGCCAGTAGTATAGATTGGGCTAGCGGGGTCCTACAAGAGACCCAGTACTTC. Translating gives CASSIDWASGVLQETQYF.

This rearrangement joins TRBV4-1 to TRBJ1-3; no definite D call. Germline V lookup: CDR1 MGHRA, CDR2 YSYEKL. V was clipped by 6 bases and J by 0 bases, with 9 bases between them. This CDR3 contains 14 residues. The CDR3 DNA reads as TGCGCCAGCAGGGGTAGAGACTCTGGAAACACCATATATTTT. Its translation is CASRGRDSGNTIYF.

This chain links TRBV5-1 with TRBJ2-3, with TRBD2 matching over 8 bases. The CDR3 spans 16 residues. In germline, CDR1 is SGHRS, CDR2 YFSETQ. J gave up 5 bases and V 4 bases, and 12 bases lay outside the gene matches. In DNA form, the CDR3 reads TGCGCCAGCAGCCCCCTCGGACGGGAGGGCCGAGATACGCAGTATTTT. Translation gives CASSPLGREGRDTQYF.

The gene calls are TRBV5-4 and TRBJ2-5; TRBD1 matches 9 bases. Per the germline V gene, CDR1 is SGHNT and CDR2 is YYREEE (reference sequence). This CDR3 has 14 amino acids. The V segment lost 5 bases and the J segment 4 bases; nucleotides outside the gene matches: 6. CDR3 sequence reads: CASSTGTGRETQYF. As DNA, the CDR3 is TGTGCCAGCAGTACCGGGACAGGGAGAGAGACCCAGTACTTC.

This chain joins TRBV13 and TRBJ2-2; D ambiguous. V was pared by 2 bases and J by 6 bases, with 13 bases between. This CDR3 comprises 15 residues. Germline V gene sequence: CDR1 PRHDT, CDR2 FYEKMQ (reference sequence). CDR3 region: CASSLKYIYPGELFF. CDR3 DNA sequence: TGTGCCAGCAGCTTAAAGTATATATACCCCGGGGAGCTGTTTTTT. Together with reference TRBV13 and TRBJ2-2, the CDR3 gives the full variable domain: AAGVIQSPRHLIKEKRETATLKCYPIPRHDTVYWYQQGPGQDPQFLISFYEKMQSDKGSIPDRFSAQQFSDYHSELNMSSLELGDSALYFCASSLKYIYPGELFFGEGSRLTVL.

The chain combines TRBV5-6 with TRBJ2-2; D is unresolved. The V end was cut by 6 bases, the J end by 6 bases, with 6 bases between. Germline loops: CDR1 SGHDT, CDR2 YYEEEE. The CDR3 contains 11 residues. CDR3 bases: TGTGCCAGCACCATTTCCGGGGAGCTGTTTTTT. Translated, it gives CASTISGELFF.

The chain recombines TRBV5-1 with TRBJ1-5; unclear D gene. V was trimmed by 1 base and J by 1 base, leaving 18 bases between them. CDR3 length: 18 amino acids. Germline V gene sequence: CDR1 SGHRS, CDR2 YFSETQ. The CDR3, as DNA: TGCGCCAGCAGCTTGTCGCCTTCGTACGGAGCAAGCAATCAGCCCCAGCATTTT. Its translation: CASSLSPSYGASNQPQHF.

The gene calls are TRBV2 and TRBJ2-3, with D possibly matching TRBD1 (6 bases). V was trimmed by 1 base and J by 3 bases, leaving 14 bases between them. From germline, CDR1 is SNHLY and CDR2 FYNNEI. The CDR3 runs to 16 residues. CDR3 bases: TGTGCCAGCAGTGAAGTCAGGGGAACCTGGACAGATACGCAGTATTTT. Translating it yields CASSEVRGTWTDTQYF. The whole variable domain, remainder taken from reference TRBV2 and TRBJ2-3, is EPEVTQTPSHQVTQMGQEVILRCVPISNHLYFYWYRQILGQKVEFLVSFYNNEISEKSEIFDDQFSVERPDGSNFTLKIRSTKLEDSAMYFCASSEVRGTWTDTQYFGPGTRLTVL.

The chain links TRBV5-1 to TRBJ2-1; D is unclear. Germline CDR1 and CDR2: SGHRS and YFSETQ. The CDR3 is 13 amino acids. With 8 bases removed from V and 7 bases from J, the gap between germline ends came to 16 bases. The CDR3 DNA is TGCGCCAGTTCCCCCGATAGTTTGAATGAGCAGTTCTTC. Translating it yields CASSPDSLNEQFF.

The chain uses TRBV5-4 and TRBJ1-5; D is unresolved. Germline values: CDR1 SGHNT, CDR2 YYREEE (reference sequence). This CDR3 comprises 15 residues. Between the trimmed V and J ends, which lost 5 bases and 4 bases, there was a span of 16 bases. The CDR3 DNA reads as TGTGCCAGCAGTAAGCTTAGCACAGAGAATCAGCCCCAGCATTTT. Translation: CASSKLSTENQPQHF.

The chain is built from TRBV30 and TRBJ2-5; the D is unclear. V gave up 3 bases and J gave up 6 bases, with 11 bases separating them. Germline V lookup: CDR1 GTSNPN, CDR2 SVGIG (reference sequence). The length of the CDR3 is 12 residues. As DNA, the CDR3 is TGTGCCTGGAGGCTTGGGTTGCAGACCCAGTACTTC. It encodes CAWRLGLQTQYF.

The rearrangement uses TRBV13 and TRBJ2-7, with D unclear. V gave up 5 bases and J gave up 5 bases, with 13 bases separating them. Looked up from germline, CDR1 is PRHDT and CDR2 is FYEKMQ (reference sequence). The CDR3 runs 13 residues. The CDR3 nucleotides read TGTGCCAGCAGCATTTGGGGTGGGGACGAGCAGTACTTC. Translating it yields CASSIWGGDEQYF.

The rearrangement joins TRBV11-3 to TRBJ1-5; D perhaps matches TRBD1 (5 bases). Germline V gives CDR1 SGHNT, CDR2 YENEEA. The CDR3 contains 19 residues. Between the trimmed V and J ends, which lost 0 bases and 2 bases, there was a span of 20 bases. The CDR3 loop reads CASSLEPLRGLHRNQPQHF. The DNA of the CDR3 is TGTGCCAGCAGCTTAGAACCCCTGAGGGGCCTGCACCGCAATCAGCCCCAGCATTTT.

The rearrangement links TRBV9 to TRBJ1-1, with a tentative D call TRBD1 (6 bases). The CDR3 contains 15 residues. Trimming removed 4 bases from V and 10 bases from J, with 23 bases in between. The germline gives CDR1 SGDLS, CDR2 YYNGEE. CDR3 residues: CASSPDLQGQLGAFF. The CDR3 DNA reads TGTGCCAGCAGCCCTGACTTACAGGGCCAGCTGGGAGCTTTCTTT.

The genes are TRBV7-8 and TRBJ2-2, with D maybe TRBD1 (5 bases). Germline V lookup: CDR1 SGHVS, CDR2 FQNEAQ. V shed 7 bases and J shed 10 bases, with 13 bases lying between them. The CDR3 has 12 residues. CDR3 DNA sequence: TGTGCCAGCACCCCAAACAGGCTGGAGCTGTTTTTT. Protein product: CASTPNRLELFF.

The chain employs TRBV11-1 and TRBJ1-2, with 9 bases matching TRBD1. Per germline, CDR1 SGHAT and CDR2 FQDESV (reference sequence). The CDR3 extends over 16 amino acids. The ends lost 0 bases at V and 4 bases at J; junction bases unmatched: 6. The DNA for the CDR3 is TGTGCCAGCAGCTTAGCCGGGACAGGGCTCACCTATGGCTACACCTTC. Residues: CASSLAGTGLTYGYTF.

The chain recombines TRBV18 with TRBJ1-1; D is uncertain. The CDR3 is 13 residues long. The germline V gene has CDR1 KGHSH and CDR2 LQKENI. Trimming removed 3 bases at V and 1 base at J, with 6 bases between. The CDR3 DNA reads TGTGCCAGCTCACCCCCTCAGAACACTGAAGCTTTCTTT. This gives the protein CASSPPQNTEAFF.

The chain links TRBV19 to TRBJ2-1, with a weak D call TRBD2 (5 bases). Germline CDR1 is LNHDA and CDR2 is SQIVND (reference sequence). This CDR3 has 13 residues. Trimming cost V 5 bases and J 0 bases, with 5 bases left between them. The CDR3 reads CASSRDSYNEQFF. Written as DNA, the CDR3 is TGTGCCAGTAGTCGGGACTCCTACAATGAGCAGTTCTTC.

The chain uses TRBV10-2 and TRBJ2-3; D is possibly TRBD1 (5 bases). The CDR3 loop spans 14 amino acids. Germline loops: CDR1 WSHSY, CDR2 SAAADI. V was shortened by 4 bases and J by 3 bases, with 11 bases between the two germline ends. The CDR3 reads CASSAGQGTDTQYF. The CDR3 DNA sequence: TGCGCCAGCAGTGCCGGCCAGGGAACAGATACGCAGTATTTT.

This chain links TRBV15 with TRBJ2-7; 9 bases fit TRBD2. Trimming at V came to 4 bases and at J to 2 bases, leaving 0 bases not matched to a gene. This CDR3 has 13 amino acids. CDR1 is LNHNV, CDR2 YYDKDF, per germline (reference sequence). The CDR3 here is CATSTSGAYEQYF. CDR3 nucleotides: TGTGCCACCAGCACTAGCGGGGCCTACGAGCAGTACTTC.

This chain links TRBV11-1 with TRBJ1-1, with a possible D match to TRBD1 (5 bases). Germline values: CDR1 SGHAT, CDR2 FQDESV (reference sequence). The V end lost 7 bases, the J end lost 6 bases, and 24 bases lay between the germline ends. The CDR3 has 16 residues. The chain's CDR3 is CASKTANLQTGAEAFF. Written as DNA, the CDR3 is TGTGCCAGCAAGACTGCGAACCTACAGACGGGGGCTGAAGCTTTCTTT.

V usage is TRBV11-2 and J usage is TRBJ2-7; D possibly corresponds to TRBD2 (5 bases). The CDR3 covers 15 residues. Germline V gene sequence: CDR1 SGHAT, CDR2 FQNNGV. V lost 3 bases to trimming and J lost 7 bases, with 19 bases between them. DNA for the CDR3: TGTGCCAGCAGCTTCACTGGCGGAGGTTTTTCAGAGCAGTACTTC. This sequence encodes CASSFTGGGFSEQYF.

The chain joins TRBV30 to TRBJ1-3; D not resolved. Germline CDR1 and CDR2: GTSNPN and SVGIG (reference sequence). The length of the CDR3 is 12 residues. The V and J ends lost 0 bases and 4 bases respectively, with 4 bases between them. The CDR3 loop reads CAWSVPGNTIYF. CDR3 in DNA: TGTGCCTGGAGTGTTCCCGGAAACACCATATATTTT. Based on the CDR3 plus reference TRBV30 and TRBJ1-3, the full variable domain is SQTIHQWPATLVQPVGSPLSLECTVEGTSNPNLYWYRQAAGRGLQLLFYSVGIGQISSEVPQNLSASRPQDRQFILSSKKLLLSDSGFYLCAWSVPGNTIYFGEGSWLTVV.

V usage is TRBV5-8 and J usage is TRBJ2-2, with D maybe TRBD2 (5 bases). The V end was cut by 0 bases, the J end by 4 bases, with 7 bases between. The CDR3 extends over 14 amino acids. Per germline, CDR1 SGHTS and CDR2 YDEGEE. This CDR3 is CASSLAGSTGELFF. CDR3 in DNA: TGTGCCAGCAGCTTGGCGGGGAGCACCGGGGAGCTGTTTTTT.